This T cell receptor (beta chain) was identified in a study of shared clonotypes between healthy human individuals. Sequencing was performed with immunoSEQ multiplex PCR; in TCRdb, only in-frame clones are kept and a portion is missing. The sample records 2 million to 2.5 million clones, roughly 93% being singletons. The germline CDR1 and CDR2 sequences are WNHNN and SYGVQD (reference sequence). The V end lost 3 bases, the J end lost 8 bases, and 7 bases lay between the germline ends. The CDR3 spans 12 residues. The source of this sequence is a young man in good health. Some clones in this sample may be carry-over from other donors' samples. Sequences were obtained from naive CD4+ T cells from PBMCs. The subset denotes: CD45RA+ positively selected. This chain links TRBV10-1 with TRBJ1-4; no definite D call. DNA for the CDR3: TGCGCCAGCAGTGAAACGGGGGAAAAACTGTTTTTT. Translated, it gives CASSETGEKLFF.